The 8 T cell receptor beta chains given below trace back to one sample, sequenced in a study of CD8 T cells in Susac syndrome (dated by TCRdb to the late 2010s). Libraries were built with the immunoSEQ multiplex PCR assay. RNA was extracted with the RNeasy kit and 0.5 to 1 ug was reverse transcribed using random hexamers. Using fastp at Q25 and MiXCR, TCRdb reprocessed the public reads and kept productive beta chains. Every distinct CDR3 protein forms one entry, paired with its most common genes and DNA. The sample table contains roughly 190,000 distinct CDR3 sequences; only one count was recorded for about 95% of them. Roughly 0.15% of the sample lies in the top ten. Sequenced input: CD8+ T cells from PBMCs. The receptors were sampled from a human donor with Susac syndrome.

The gene calls are TRBV7-8 and TRBJ1-2, with D hard to call. Germline-derived CDR1 and CDR2 are SGHVS and FQNEAQ. The germline V and J ends were trimmed by 1 base and 1 base, with 10 bases remaining between them. This CDR3 is built from 15 residues. CDR3 sequence: CASSLEAENNYGYTF. CDR3 DNA sequence: TGTGCCAGCAGCTTAGAAGCAGAAAATAACTATGGCTACACCTTC.

The chain carries TRBV12-3 or TRBV12-4 and TRBJ2-2, with D perhaps TRBD1 (6 bases). V lost 4 bases and J 4 bases, leaving 13 bases between the germline ends. This CDR3 is built from 15 residues. As DNA, the CDR3 is TGTGCCAGCAGTTCCCCGGGCAGGGGCACCGGGGAGCTGTTTTTT. The encoded protein is CASSSPGRGTGELFF.

This chain uses TRBV25-1 with TRBJ2-7; D not certain. This CDR3 has 11 amino acids. CDR1 MGHDK and CDR2 SYGVNS come from the germline V gene. Trimming cost V 4 bases and J 3 bases, with 4 bases left between them. In DNA form, the CDR3 reads TGTGCCAGCAGTGCCCTCTACGAGCAGTACTTC. This sequence encodes CASSALYEQYF.

This chain uses TRBV28 with TRBJ1-2; D gene uncertain. The CDR3 is 12 amino acids. Per germline, CDR1 MDHEN and CDR2 SYDVKM. V lost 9 bases and J 5 bases, leaving 13 bases between the germline ends. Here the CDR3 reads CASAVGLYGYTF. The CDR3 DNA is TGTGCCAGTGCCGTGGGTCTGTATGGCTACACCTTC.

The CDR3 reads CASSSRPSGDTEAFF. CDR3 coding DNA: TGTGCCAGCAGCTCTCGACCTTCAGGGGACACTGAAGCTTTCTTT. This chain connects TRBV13 to TRBJ1-1; tentative D call: TRBD1 (6 bases). V gave up 4 bases and J gave up 3 bases, with 15 bases separating them. The CDR3 extends over 15 amino acids. Germline CDR1 reads PRHDT; CDR2 reads FYEKMQ (reference sequence).

The rearrangement links TRBV20-1 to TRBJ2-7, with 12 bases fitting TRBD1. Germline V gene lookup returns CDR1 DFQATT and CDR2 SNEGSKA (reference sequence). This CDR3 comprises 14 residues. V dropped 3 bases and J dropped 2; count of bases not matched to a gene: 2. CDR3: CSARGTGGTYEQYF. CDR3 bases: TGCAGTGCTAGGGGGACAGGGGGCACCTACGAGCAGTACTTC.

V usage is TRBV2 and J usage is TRBJ1-1; the match to TRBD1 covers 7 bases. The V gene's germline CDR1 is SNHLY and CDR2 FYNNEI. The trim removed 4 bases at V and 0 bases at J, leaving 2 bases unmatched. This CDR3 spans 14 amino acids. The CDR3 sequence: CASSGGQLNTEAFF. CDR3 DNA: TGTGCCAGCAGTGGGGGACAGCTGAACACTGAAGCTTTCTTT.

V is TRBV12-3 or TRBV12-4 and J is TRBJ1-1, with D maybe TRBD1 (5 bases). CDR3 size: 13 residues. V lost 6 bases and J 5 bases, leaving 13 bases between the germline ends. CDR3 sequence (DNA): TGTGCCAGCAGACCCCAGGGTATAACTGAAGCTTTCTTT. It translates to CASRPQGITEAFF.